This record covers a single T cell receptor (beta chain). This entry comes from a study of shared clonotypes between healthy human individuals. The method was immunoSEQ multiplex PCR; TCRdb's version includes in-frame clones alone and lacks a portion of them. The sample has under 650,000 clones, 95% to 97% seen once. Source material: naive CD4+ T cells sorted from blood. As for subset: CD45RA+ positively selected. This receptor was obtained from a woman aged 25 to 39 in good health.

The CDR3 sequence: CASRVDRGYGYTF. The CDR3 DNA is TGTGCCAGCAGAGTAGACAGGGGATATGGCTACACCTTC. The V and J genes are TRBV27 and TRBJ1-2; 8 bases agree with TRBD1. CDR1 MNHEY and CDR2 SMNVEV come from the germline V gene (reference sequence). The junction had 5 bases not matched to a gene; V was cut back by 6 bases and J by 5 bases. There are 13 residues in the CDR3.